The 32 T cell receptor beta chains presented below share a single source sample, sequenced in a study of Ad26.COV2.S vaccination and SARS-CoV-2 variants. Indicated treatment: approximately 18 received Ad26.COV2.S at low or high dose, single or two shots; roughly 5 received placebo; per-sample allocation not given. Sampling was performed 63 days after the first vaccine or placebo injection. Method: immunoSEQ multiplex PCR; TCRdb's copy keeps in-frame clones and lacks some. The sample holds hundreds of thousands of clones, around 87% seen once. The material sequenced was peripheral blood, taken in a trial of Ad26.COV2.S vaccine versus placebo. These receptors were collected from a person aged 18-60 years who received the Ad26.COV2.S COVID-19 vaccine or a placebo.

The chain has TRBV12-2 and TRBJ1-2; the DNA was not used to check the table's D call, TRBD1. TRBV12-2 is listed as a pseudogene. The CDR3 has 14 residues. CDR3 residues: CASRPYRDNYGYTF. The CDR3 nucleotides are TGTGCAAGTCGCCCCTACAGGGACAACTATGGCTACACCTTC.

Comment on this clone: The same CDR3 also results from other DNA sequences found in this sample. The chain joins TRBV11-2 to TRBJ1-2; tentative D call: TRBD1 (5 bases). The CDR3 has 13 amino acids. From germline, CDR1 is SGHAT and CDR2 FQNNGV. V gave up 2 bases and J gave up 1 base, with 5 bases separating them. The CDR3 sequence is CASSLQGNYGYTF. CDR3 nucleotides: TGTGCCAGCAGCTTACAGGGTAACTATGGCTACACCTTC.

This chain connects TRBV30 to TRBJ1-5, with D hard to call. V was cut by 1 base and J by 5 bases, with 9 bases left in between. CDR3 length: 13 residues. Germline assignment: CDR1 GTSNPN and CDR2 SVGIG (reference sequence). The CDR3 sequence: CAWSGALDQPQHF. The CDR3 DNA reads as TGTGCCTGGAGTGGGGCTTTAGATCAGCCCCAGCATTTT. Based on the CDR3 plus reference TRBV30 and TRBJ1-5, the full variable domain is SQTIHQWPATLVQPVGSPLSLECTVEGTSNPNLYWYRQAAGRGLQLLFYSVGIGQISSEVPQNLSASRPQDRQFILSSKKLLLSDSGFYLCAWSGALDQPQHFGDGTRLSIL.

The genes are TRBV9 and TRBJ2-3; 10 bases are a match to TRBD2. The V and J ends lost 3 bases and 1 base, in that order; junction bases with no gene match: 8. This CDR3 is 17 amino acids long. Per the germline V gene, CDR1 is SGDLS and CDR2 is YYNGEE. The CDR3 loop reads CASSETFGTSGTDTQYF. Here the CDR3 DNA reads TGTGCCAGCAGCGAAACATTCGGGACTAGCGGCACAGATACGCAGTATTTT.

CDR3 sequence (DNA): TGTGCCAGTAGTCTCGGGACAGGGGGTCTCGAGCAGTACTTC. This translates into CASSLGTGGLEQYF. This rearrangement joins TRBV19 to TRBJ2-7, with TRBD1 matching over 11 bases. This CDR3 is 14 amino acids long. The junction had 6 bases not matched to a gene; V was cut back by 5 bases and J by 6 bases. Per the germline V gene, CDR1 is LNHDA and CDR2 is SQIVND (reference sequence).

V usage is TRBV7-9 and J usage is TRBJ2-1; a possible D gene is TRBD2 (6 bases). Trimming stripped 5 bases from V and 0 bases from J, with 11 bases between. Germline values: CDR1 SEHNR, CDR2 FQNEAQ (reference sequence). The length of the CDR3 is 15 residues. This CDR3 is CASSVRGSSYNEQFF. CDR3 DNA: TGTGCCAGCAGCGTACGGGGGAGCTCCTACAATGAGCAGTTCTTC. The full variable domain, its missing parts supplied by reference TRBV7-9 and TRBJ2-1, is DTGVSQNPRHKITKRGQNVTFRCDPISEHNRLYWYRQTLGQGPEFLTYFQNEAQLEKSRLLSDRFSAERPKGSFSTLEIQRTEQGDSAMYLCASSVRGSSYNEQFFGPGTRLTVL.

The rearrangement links TRBV7-9 to TRBJ1-2; D ambiguous. Germline CDR1 and CDR2: SEHNR and FQNEAQ (reference sequence). V was pared by 4 bases and J by 4 bases, with 7 bases between. The CDR3 runs 12 residues. The CDR3 DNA is TGTGCCAGCAGCTCAGGCAGCTATGGCTACACCTTC. Amino acids: CASSSGSYGYTF.

The V gene is TRBV12-3 or TRBV12-4, the J gene TRBJ2-3; D call uncertain. The CDR3 consists of 13 residues. The V end was cut by 3 bases, the J end by 2 bases, with 6 bases between. CDR3 DNA sequence: TGTGCCAGCAGTTTTGGCACCACAGATACGCAGTATTTT. Translating it yields CASSFGTTDTQYF.

The chain is built from TRBV9 and TRBJ2-3; TRBD2 aligns across 10 bases. This CDR3 has 15 residues. Germline V gives CDR1 SGDLS, CDR2 YYNGEE. Trimming removed 3 bases from V and 5 bases from J; junction bases left unmatched: 6. In DNA form, the CDR3 reads TGTGCCAGCAGCGAGAGAGCGGGGGGGCGAGATACGCAGTATTTT. Its protein product is CASSERAGGRDTQYF.

This chain uses TRBV15 with TRBJ1-4; D is unresolved. The CDR3 extends over 13 amino acids. Looked up from germline, CDR1 is LNHNV and CDR2 is YYDKDF (reference sequence). Trimming removed 3 bases from V and 7 bases from J, with 9 bases in between. This CDR3 reads CATSSSRGEKLFF. In DNA form, the CDR3 reads TGTGCCACCAGCAGCTCCAGAGGTGAAAAACTGTTTTTT.

This chain links TRBV4-1 with TRBJ2-3; 7 nucleotides agree with TRBD2. Germline V lookup: CDR1 MGHRA, CDR2 YSYEKL. The CDR3 length is 17 residues. The V gene end was trimmed by 0 bases and the J gene end by 0 bases; junction bases not matched to a gene: 6. The DNA of the CDR3 is TGCGCCAGCAGCCAAGATGGCCGGGGGGTTAGCACAGATACGCAGTATTTT. Translation: CASSQDGRGVSTDTQYF.

This chain joins TRBV6-5 and TRBJ1-1; 8 nucleotides align to TRBD1. V was pared by 4 bases and J by 11 bases, with 9 bases of the junction left unmatched. This CDR3 spans 13 amino acids. Germline V lookup: CDR1 MNHEY, CDR2 SVGAGI. Here the CDR3 DNA reads TGTGCCAGCAGTTCCCGGACAGGGCTTACGGCTTTCTTT. This codes for CASSSRTGLTAFF.

The chain joins TRBV24-1 to TRBJ2-2; D gene ambiguous. The V and J ends lost 2 bases and 3 bases respectively, with 12 bases between them. Germline lookup yields CDR1 KGHDR and CDR2 SFDVKD. The CDR3 runs to 16 residues. The CDR3 DNA follows: TGTGCCACCAGTGATTCGCTAACGGGCGACACCGGGGAGCTGTTTTTT. Translated, it gives CATSDSLTGDTGELFF.

This chain connects TRBV6-2 or TRBV6-3 to TRBJ1-5, with unresolved D. The CDR3 is 11 amino acids. V lost 6 bases, J lost 9 bases, and 9 bases lay in between. Germline V gives CDR1 MNHEY, CDR2 SVGEGT. CDR3 coding DNA: TGTGCCAGCAGCACCCTGGGGCCCCAGCATTTT. It translates to CASSTLGPQHF.

The chain uses TRBV2 and TRBJ1-2; TRBD1 agrees at 9 bases. Germline V CDR1 and CDR2: SNHLY, FYNNEI. V dropped 5 bases and J dropped 1; count of bases not matched to a gene: 5. This CDR3 has 15 amino acids. The CDR3 DNA is TGTGCCAGCAGTCCGACAGGGGGTAGTAACTATGGCTACACCTTC. Amino acid sequence: CASSPTGGSNYGYTF.

This chain joins TRBV7-9 and TRBJ1-4, with D perhaps TRBD1 (6 bases). The CDR3 loop spans 17 amino acids. V was shortened by 5 bases and J by 7 bases, with 23 bases between the two germline ends. CDR1 and CDR2 from the germline V gene are SEHNR and FQNEAQ (reference sequence). The CDR3 here is CASSQPHYRVKPEKLFF. The DNA for the CDR3 is TGTGCCAGCAGCCAACCTCACTACAGGGTGAAACCTGAAAAACTGTTTTTT. Complete variable domain (other parts from reference TRBV7-9 and TRBJ1-4): DTGVSQNPRHKITKRGQNVTFRCDPISEHNRLYWYRQTLGQGPEFLTYFQNEAQLEKSRLLSDRFSAERPKGSFSTLEIQRTEQGDSAMYLCASSQPHYRVKPEKLFFGSGTQLSVL.

The rearrangement links TRBV30 to TRBJ2-7, with unresolved D. The CDR3 consists of 13 residues. The germline gives CDR1 GTSNPN, CDR2 SVGIG (reference sequence). V gave up 0 bases and J gave up 0 bases, with 6 bases separating them. The CDR3: CAWSVISSYEQYF. The CDR3 nucleotides read TGTGCCTGGAGTGTCATCTCCTCCTACGAGCAGTACTTC. Based on the CDR3 plus reference TRBV30 and TRBJ2-7, the full variable domain is SQTIHQWPATLVQPVGSPLSLECTVEGTSNPNLYWYRQAAGRGLQLLFYSVGIGQISSEVPQNLSASRPQDRQFILSSKKLLLSDSGFYLCAWSVISSYEQYFGPGTRLTVT.

This clone was counted once. This chain uses TRBV10-3 with TRBJ2-2; D unclear. V shed 3 bases and J shed 1 base, with 9 bases lying between them. The CDR3 loop spans 15 amino acids. Germline CDR1 and CDR2: ENHRY and SYGVKD. The CDR3 loop is CAISEGSWNTGELFF. CDR3 bases: TGTGCCATCAGTGAAGGTTCCTGGAACACCGGGGAGCTGTTTTTT.

The rearrangement links TRBV4-1 to TRBJ1-1; D might be TRBD1 (5 bases). Trimming stripped 4 bases from V and 1 base from J, with 16 bases between. Germline CDR1 reads MGHRA; CDR2 reads YSYEKL. The CDR3 runs 16 residues. The CDR3 nucleotides are TGCGCCAGCAGCCCCACCTCGGGGGGTTGGAACACTGAAGCTTTCTTT. Its protein product is CASSPTSGGWNTEAFF.

The chain combines TRBV27 with TRBJ1-2; weak D call: TRBD1 (6 bases). CDR1 MNHEY and CDR2 SMNVEV come from the germline V gene (reference sequence). The CDR3 runs to 14 residues. V lost 6 bases to trimming and J lost 0 bases, with 11 bases between them. CDR3 coding DNA: TGTGCCAGCAGGGGGGGGGCAGCTAACTATGGCTACACCTTC. Protein sequence: CASRGGAANYGYTF.

This sequence joins TRBV7-6 and TRBJ2-5, with D hard to call. The CDR3 totals 15 residues. Between the trimmed V and J ends, which lost 1 base and 4 bases, there was a span of 13 bases. Germline-derived CDR1 and CDR2 are SGHVS and FNYEAQ. The CDR3 loop reads CASSLGRRGTETQYF. The DNA of the CDR3 is TGTGCCAGCAGCTTAGGACGTCGAGGCACAGAGACCCAGTACTTC. The complete variable domain, with remaining parts taken from reference TRBV7-6 and TRBJ2-5, reads GAGVSQSPRYKVTKRGQDVALRCDPISGHVSLYWYRQALGQGPEFLTYFNYEAQQDKSGLPNDRFSAERPEGSISTLTIQRTEQRDSAMYRCASSLGRRGTETQYFGPGTRLLVL.

The J gene is TRBJ1-5, the V gene TRBV6-6; D gene ambiguous. CDR1 MNHNY and CDR2 SVGAGI come from the germline V gene (reference sequence). The V gene lost 5 bases and the J gene lost 0 bases, with 14 bases spanning the gap. The CDR3 runs 16 residues. The CDR3: CASSPAGGYSNQPQHF. The CDR3 DNA follows: TGTGCCAGCAGTCCCGCCGGCGGGTATAGCAATCAGCCCCAGCATTTT.

The chain joins TRBV11-3 to TRBJ2-3, with D perhaps given as TRBD1 or TRBD2 (5 bases each). V lost 4 bases and J 1 base, leaving 12 bases between the germline ends. The germline CDR1 and CDR2 sequences are SGHNT and YENEEA. The CDR3 runs to 15 residues. The CDR3 coding sequence is TGTGCCAGCAGCTCCGAGGGGACGGGCACAGATACGCAGTATTTT. Protein: CASSSEGTGTDTQYF.

The CDR3: CASSDSTWLASYEQYF. In DNA form, the CDR3 reads TGTGCCAGCAGTGACTCGACGTGGCTCGCCTCCTACGAGCAGTACTTC. The chain has TRBV6-4 and TRBJ2-7; D unclear. Germline V CDR1 and CDR2: MRHNA, SNTAGT. This CDR3 is 16 amino acids long. The V end lost 0 bases, the J end lost 0 bases, and 12 bases lay between the germline ends.

The chain employs TRBV30 and TRBJ1-2; D uncertain. CDR1 is GTSNPN, CDR2 SVGIG, per germline (reference sequence). The CDR3 extends over 13 amino acids. The ends were cut back, 2 bases at V and 7 bases at J, with 14 bases in the middle. Written as DNA, the CDR3 is TGTGCCTGGAGTTCAGGAGAGGGTGGTGGCTACACCTTC. This encodes CAWSSGEGGGYTF.

The rearrangement links TRBV27 to TRBJ2-5, with 7 bases identical to TRBD2. The germline gives CDR1 MNHEY, CDR2 SMNVEV (reference sequence). J gave up 7 bases and V 5 bases, and 10 bases lay outside the gene matches. CDR3 length: 14 amino acids. DNA of the CDR3: TGTGCCAGCAGTCCTAGACCGGGGGGTGGGACCCAGTACTTC. Its protein is CASSPRPGGGTQYF.

The J gene is TRBJ1-2, the V gene TRBV28; possible D gene TRBD1, 5 bases. The CDR3 is made up of 13 amino acids. V was trimmed by 6 bases and J by 7 bases, leaving 15 bases between them. Germline lookup yields CDR1 MDHEN and CDR2 SYDVKM. The CDR3 is CASSQSREFGYTF. The CDR3 region has the DNA TGTGCCAGCAGCCAATCCAGGGAGTTTGGCTACACCTTC.

The chain employs TRBV30 and TRBJ1-2; maybe TRBD1 (5 bases). In germline, CDR1 is GTSNPN, CDR2 SVGIG (reference sequence). CDR3 length: 10 residues. Trimming left V 5 bases short and J 4 bases short, with 5 bases between. CDR3 amino acids: CAWGAYGYTF. In DNA, the CDR3 is TGTGCCTGGGGGGCCTATGGCTACACCTTC.

This clone was observed once. The chain employs TRBV7-2 and TRBJ2-3, with 7 bases fitting TRBD1. CDR3 size: 15 residues. Germline CDR1 reads SGHTA; CDR2 reads FQGNSA. The V segment lost 6 bases and the J segment 1 base; nucleotides outside the gene matches: 7. Written as DNA, the CDR3 is TGTGCCAGCAGTTCGACAGGGCTAGGCACAGATACGCAGTATTTT. It yields the protein CASSSTGLGTDTQYF.

The chain combines TRBV10-1 with TRBJ2-1; 9 nucleotides match TRBD2. Trimming removed 3 bases from V and 2 bases from J; junction bases left unmatched: 5. The CDR3 loop spans 16 amino acids. Germline CDR1 WNHNN, CDR2 SYGVQD (reference sequence). Here the CDR3 reads CASSDQAGGPYNEQFF. The CDR3 region has the DNA TGCGCCAGCAGTGATCAAGCGGGGGGCCCCTACAATGAGCAGTTCTTC.

The J gene is TRBJ2-5, the V gene TRBV11-1; maybe TRBD2 (6 bases). Germline lookup yields CDR1 SGHAT and CDR2 FQDESV (reference sequence). Trimming took off 6 bases at V and 1 base at J, with 9 bases between the two ends. The length of the CDR3 is 13 residues. This CDR3 reads CASSRDFQETQYF. The CDR3 bases are TGTGCCAGCAGTCGGGACTTCCAAGAGACCCAGTACTTC.

In this sample, this clone turned up a few times. The chain employs TRBV4-2 and TRBJ1-2; 8 nucleotides agree with TRBD1. The CDR3 loop spans 14 amino acids. Germline CDR1 and CDR2: LGHNA and YNFKEQ. Losses at the gene ends were 0 bases for V and 6 bases for J; bases not matched to a gene: 3. The CDR3, as DNA: TGTGCCAGCAGCCAAGAGGGACAGGCTCATGGCTACACCTTC. It specifies CASSQEGQAHGYTF.